Shown below are 9 T cell receptor beta chains from a single sample sequenced in a study of shared clonotypes between healthy human individuals. Naive CD8 cells lacked CD45RO, underwent positive selection for CCR7 and left out terminally differentiated effector memory CD45RA+ cells. Assay used: immunoSEQ multiplex PCR; TCRdb lists only in-frame clones, some missing. Among around 650,000 clones, approximately 96% were seen once, and the ten largest hold less than 0.12%. Specimen: naive CD8+ T cells sorted from blood. Receptor source: a woman in her twenties or thirties in good health.

Concerning this clone: One junction end does not reproduce the germline sequence, and a read error may be involved. The chain has TRBV10-2 and TRBJ2-7, with 12 bases fitting TRBD2. Germline-derived CDR1 and CDR2 are WSHSY and SAAADI. The CDR3 contains 13 residues. The CDR3 nucleotides read TGCGCCAGCAGTGAGGCCCGACTAGCGGGAGAGGACTTC. The encoded protein is CASSEARLAGEDF.

This clone was counted a single time. The J gene is TRBJ2-7, the V gene TRBV7-9; D remains ambiguous. The V gene lost 6 bases and the J gene lost 0 bases, with 9 bases spanning the gap. The germline CDR1 and CDR2 sequences are SEHNR and FQNEAQ (reference sequence). The length of the CDR3 is 13 residues. The CDR3: CASSIPYSYEQYF. The CDR3 DNA follows: TGTGCCAGCAGTATTCCATACTCCTACGAGCAGTACTTC.

The chain employs TRBV19 and TRBJ1-1; no firm D call. CDR3 length equals 11 residues. Looked up from germline, CDR1 is LNHDA and CDR2 is SQIVND (reference sequence). The V gene lost 6 bases and the J gene lost 3 bases, with 5 bases spanning the gap. The CDR3, as DNA: TGTGCCAGTAGCGTATACACTGAAGCTTTCTTT. Its translation: CASSVYTEAFF. Filled out from reference TRBV19 and TRBJ1-1, the complete variable domain reads DGGITQSPKYLFRKEGQNVTLSCEQNLNHDAMYWYRQDPGQGLRLIYYSQIVNDFQKGDIAEGYSVSREKKESFPLTVTSAQKNPTAFYLCASSVYTEAFFGQGTRLTVV.

The J gene is TRBJ2-3, the V gene TRBV7-6, with TRBD2 matching over 7 bases. V trimming: 0 bases; J trimming: 1 base; junction bases outside the gene matches: 1. Germline V gene sequence: CDR1 SGHVS, CDR2 FNYEAQ. The CDR3 is 15 amino acids. This chain's CDR3 is CASSLAGRGTDTQYF. For the CDR3, the DNA is TGTGCCAGCAGCTTAGCGGGGAGGGGCACAGATACGCAGTATTTT.

V is TRBV27 and J is TRBJ1-5; D is uncertain. CDR3 size: 13 residues. The V gene lost 1 base and the J gene lost 4 bases, with 5 bases spanning the gap. CDR1 is MNHEY, CDR2 SMNVEV, per germline (reference sequence). In DNA form, the CDR3 reads TGTGCCAGCAGTTTATGGACTAATCAGCCCCAGCATTTT. Translated, it gives CASSLWTNQPQHF.

The chain recombines TRBV11-2 with TRBJ2-2, with 8 bases lining up with TRBD2. The CDR3 runs to 14 residues. CDR1 SGHAT and CDR2 FQNNGV come from the germline V gene. Trimming at V came to 5 bases and at J to 10 bases, leaving 9 bases not matched to a gene. The CDR3, as DNA: TGTGCCAGCAGCCGGGGGGGCGGGAGCGCGGAGCTGTTTTTT. As protein: CASSRGGGSAELFF. Full variable domain (remainder filled in from reference TRBV11-2 and TRBJ2-2): EAGVAQSPRYKIIEKRQSVAFWCNPISGHATLYWYQQILGQGPKLLIQFQNNGVVDDSQLPKDRFSAERLKGVDSTLKIQPAKLEDSAVYLCASSRGGGSAELFFGEGSRLTVL.

This sequence joins TRBV9 and TRBJ2-3; either TRBD1 or TRBD2 may fit D (5 bases each). Trimming took off 4 bases at V and 2 bases at J, with 11 bases between the two ends. This CDR3 is 14 amino acids long. Germline V CDR1 and CDR2: SGDLS, YYNGEE. CDR3 nucleotide sequence: TGTGCCAGCAGCCCCCCGGGGCACACAGATACGCAGTATTTT. It translates to CASSPPGHTDTQYF.

In DNA, the CDR3 is TGTGCCAGTAGTATTGGGGACTATAATTCACCCCTCCACTTT. This gives the protein CASSIGDYNSPLHF. The genes are TRBV19 and TRBJ1-6, with unresolved D. The CDR3 length is 14 residues. V was shortened by 3 bases and J by 3 bases, with 6 bases between the two germline ends. Germline V gene lookup returns CDR1 LNHDA and CDR2 SQIVND (reference sequence).

The chain recombines TRBV10-1 with TRBJ2-7, with D possibly called TRBD1 or TRBD2 (5 bases each). This CDR3 has 12 residues. Germline V CDR1 and CDR2: WNHNN, SYGVQD (reference sequence). V lost 4 bases, J lost 7 bases, and 11 bases lay in between. The CDR3 coding sequence is TGCGCCAGCAGTGGGGGACCCTTGGAGCAGTACTTC. As protein: CASSGGPLEQYF.